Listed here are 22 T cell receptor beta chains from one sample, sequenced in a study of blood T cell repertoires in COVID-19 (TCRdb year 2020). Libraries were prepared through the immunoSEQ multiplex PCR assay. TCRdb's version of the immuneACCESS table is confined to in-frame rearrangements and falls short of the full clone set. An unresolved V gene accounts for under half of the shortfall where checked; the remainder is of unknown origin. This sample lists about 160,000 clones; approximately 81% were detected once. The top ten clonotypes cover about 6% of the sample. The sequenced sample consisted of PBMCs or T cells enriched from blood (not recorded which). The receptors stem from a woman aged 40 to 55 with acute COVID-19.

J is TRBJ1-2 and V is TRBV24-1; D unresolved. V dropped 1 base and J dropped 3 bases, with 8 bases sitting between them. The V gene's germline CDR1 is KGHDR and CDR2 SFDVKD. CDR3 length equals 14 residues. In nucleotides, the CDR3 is TGTGCCACCAGTGATTTAGCGGGTGACTATGGCTACACCTTC. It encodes CATSDLAGDYGYTF.

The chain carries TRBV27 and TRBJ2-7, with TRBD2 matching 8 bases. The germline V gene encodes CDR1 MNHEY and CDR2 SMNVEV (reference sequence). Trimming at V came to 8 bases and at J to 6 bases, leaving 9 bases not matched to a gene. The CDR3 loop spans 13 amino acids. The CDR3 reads CASFQRETREQYF. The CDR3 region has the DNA TGTGCCAGCTTCCAGCGGGAGACACGCGAGCAGTACTTC.

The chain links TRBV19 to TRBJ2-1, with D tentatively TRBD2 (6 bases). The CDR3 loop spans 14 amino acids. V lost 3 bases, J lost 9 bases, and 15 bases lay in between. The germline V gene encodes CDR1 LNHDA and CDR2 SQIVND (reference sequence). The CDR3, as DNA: TGTGCCAGTAGTATCTCGGGGAGGTCGGTTGAGCAGTTCTTC. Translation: CASSISGRSVEQFF.

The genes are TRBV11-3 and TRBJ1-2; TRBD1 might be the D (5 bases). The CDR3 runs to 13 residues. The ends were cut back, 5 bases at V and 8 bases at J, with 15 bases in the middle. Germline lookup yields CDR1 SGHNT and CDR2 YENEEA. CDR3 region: CASSKAGGDGYTF. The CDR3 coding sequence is TGTGCCAGCAGCAAAGCGGGGGGGGACGGCTACACCTTC.

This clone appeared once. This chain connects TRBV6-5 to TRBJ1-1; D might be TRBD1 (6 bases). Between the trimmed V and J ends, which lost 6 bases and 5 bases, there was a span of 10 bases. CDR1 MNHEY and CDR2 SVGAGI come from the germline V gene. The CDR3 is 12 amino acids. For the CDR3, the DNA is TGTGCCAGCAGCTCAACAGGGACTGAAGCTTTCTTT. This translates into CASSSTGTEAFF.

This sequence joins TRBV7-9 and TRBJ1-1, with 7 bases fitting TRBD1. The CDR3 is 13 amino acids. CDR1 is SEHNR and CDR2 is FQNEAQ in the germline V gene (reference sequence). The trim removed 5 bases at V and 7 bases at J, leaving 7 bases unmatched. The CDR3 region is CASSAGTEGEAFF. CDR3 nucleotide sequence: TGTGCCAGCAGCGCAGGGACAGAAGGTGAAGCTTTCTTT.

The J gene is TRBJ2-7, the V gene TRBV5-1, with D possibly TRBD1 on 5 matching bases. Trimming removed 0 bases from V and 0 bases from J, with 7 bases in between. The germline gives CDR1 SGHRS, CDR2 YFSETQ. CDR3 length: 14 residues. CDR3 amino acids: CASSLGQNSYEQYF. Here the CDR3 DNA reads TGCGCCAGCAGCTTGGGACAGAACTCCTACGAGCAGTACTTC.

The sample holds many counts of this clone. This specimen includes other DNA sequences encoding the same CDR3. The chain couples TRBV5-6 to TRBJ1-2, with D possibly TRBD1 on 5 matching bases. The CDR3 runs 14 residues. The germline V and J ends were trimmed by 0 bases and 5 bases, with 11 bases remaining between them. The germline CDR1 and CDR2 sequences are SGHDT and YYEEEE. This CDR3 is CASSLAGAHYGYTF. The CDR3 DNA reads TGTGCCAGCAGCTTGGCTGGGGCGCATTATGGCTACACCTTC.

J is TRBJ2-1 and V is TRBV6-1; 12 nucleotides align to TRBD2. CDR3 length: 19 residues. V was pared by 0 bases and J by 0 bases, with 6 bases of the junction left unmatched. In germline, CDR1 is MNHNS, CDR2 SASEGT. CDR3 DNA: TGTGCCAGCAGTGAAGCCCTTCTGACTAGCGGGGGCTCCTACAATGAGCAGTTCTTC. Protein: CASSEALLTSGGSYNEQFF.

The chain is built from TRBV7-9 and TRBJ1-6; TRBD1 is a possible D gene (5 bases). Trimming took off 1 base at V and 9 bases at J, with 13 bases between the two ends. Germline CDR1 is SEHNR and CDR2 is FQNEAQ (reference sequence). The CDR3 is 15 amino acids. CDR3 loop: CASSLEGLDSSPLHF. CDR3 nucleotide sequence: TGTGCCAGCAGCTTAGAGGGGCTCGATAGTTCACCCCTCCACTTT.

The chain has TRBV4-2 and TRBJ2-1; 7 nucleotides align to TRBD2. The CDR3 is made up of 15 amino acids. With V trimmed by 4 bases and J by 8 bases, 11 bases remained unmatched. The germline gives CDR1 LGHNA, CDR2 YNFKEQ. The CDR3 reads CASSRGGAGADEQFF. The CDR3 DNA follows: TGTGCCAGCAGCCGGGGCGGGGCGGGAGCTGATGAGCAGTTCTTC.

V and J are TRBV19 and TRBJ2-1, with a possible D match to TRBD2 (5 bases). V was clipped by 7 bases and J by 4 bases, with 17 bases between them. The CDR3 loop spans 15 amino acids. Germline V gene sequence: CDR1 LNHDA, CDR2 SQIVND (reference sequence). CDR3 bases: TGTGCCAGTAACGGGCGGAGCCGAGGGTACAATGAGCAGTTCTTC. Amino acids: CASNGRSRGYNEQFF.

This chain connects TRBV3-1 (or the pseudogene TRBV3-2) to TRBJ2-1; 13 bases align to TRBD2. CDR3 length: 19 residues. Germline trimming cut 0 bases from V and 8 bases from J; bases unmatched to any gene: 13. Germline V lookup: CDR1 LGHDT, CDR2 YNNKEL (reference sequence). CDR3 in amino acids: CASSQEVNTLAGGGDEQFF. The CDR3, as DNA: TGTGCCAGCAGCCAAGAAGTTAATACACTAGCGGGAGGGGGCGATGAGCAGTTCTTC.

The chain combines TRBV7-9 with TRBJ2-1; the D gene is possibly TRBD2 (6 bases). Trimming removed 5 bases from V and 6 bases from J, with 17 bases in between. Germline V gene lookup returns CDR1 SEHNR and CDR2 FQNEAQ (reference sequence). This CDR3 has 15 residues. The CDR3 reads CASSGASDYSNEQFF. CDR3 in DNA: TGTGCCAGCAGCGGGGCTAGCGATTATAGCAATGAGCAGTTCTTC.

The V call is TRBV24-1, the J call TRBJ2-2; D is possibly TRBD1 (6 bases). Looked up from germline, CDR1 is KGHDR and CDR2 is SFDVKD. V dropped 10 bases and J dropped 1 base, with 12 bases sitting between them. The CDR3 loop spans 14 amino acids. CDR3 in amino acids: CATGSGQNTGELFF. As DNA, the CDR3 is TGTGCCACGGGATCGGGACAGAACACCGGGGAGCTGTTTTTT.

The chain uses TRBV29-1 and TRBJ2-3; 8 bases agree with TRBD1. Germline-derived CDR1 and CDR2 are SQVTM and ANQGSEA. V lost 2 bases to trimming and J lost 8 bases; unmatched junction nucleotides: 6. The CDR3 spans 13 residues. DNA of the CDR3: TGCAGCGTTGAATGGCAGGGGGCGGTTACGCAGTATTTT. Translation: CSVEWQGAVTQYF.

CDR3 nucleotides: TGTGCCAGCAGTGACCCCCGGGTCCCTGGGTTCTTC. It translates to CASSDPRVPGFF. The chain recombines TRBV2 with TRBJ2-1; D gene ambiguous. The germline gives CDR1 SNHLY, CDR2 FYNNEI. This CDR3 is 12 amino acids long. Trimming took 3 bases from V and 15 from J, leaving 15 bases between them.

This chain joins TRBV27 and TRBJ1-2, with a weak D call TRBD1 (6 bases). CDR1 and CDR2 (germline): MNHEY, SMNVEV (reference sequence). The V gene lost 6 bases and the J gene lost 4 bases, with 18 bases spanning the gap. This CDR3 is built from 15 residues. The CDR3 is CASSIAGARGYGYTF. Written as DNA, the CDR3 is TGTGCCAGCAGCATTGCAGGGGCCCGGGGCTATGGCTACACCTTC.

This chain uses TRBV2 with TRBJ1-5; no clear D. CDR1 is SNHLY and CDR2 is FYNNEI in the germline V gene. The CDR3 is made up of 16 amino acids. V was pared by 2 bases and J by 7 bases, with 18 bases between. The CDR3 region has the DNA TGTGCCAGCAGTGAATTGACCACTGGAGGACGGCAGCCCCAGCATTTT. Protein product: CASSELTTGGRQPQHF.

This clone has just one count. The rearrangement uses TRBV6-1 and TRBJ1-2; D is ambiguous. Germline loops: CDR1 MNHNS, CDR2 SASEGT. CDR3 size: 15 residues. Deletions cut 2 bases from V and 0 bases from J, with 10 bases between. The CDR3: CASSEFTGPNYGYTF. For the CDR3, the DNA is TGTGCCAGCAGTGAATTCACTGGGCCTAACTATGGCTACACCTTC.

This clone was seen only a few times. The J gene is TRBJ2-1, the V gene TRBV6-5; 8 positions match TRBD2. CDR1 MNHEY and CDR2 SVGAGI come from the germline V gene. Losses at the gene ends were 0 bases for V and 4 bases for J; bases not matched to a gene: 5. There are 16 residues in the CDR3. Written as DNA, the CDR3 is TGTGCCAGCAGTTACTCACCGGGAGGGGAGTACAATGAGCAGTTCTTC. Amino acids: CASSYSPGGEYNEQFF.

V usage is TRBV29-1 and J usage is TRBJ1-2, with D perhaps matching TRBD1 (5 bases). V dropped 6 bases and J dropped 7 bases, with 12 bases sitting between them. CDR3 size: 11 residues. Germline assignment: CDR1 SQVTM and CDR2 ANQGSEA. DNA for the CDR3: TGCAGCGTGCCCTGGGGGGGTGGCTACACCTTC. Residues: CSVPWGGGYTF.